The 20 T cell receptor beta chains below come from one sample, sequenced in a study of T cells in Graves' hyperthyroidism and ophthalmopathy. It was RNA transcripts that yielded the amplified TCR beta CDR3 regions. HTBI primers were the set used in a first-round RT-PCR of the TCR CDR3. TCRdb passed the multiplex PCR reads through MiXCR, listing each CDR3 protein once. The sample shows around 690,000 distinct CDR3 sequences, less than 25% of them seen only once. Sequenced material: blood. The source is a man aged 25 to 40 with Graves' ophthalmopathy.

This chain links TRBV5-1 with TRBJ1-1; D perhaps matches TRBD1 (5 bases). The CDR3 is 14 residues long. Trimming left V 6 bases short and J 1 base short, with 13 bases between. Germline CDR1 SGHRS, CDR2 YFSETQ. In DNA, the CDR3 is TGCGCCAGCACCCAGGGTAGCCAGAACACTGAAGCTTTCTTT. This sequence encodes CASTQGSQNTEAFF.

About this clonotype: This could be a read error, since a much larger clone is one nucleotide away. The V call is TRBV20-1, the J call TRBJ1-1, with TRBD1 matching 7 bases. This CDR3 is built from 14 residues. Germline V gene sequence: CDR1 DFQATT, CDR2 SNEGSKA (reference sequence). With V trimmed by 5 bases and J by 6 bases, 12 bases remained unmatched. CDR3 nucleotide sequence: TGCAGTGCTTTCCGGACAGGCTCGAGGGCTGAAGCTTTCTTT. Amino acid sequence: CSAFRTGSRAEAFF.

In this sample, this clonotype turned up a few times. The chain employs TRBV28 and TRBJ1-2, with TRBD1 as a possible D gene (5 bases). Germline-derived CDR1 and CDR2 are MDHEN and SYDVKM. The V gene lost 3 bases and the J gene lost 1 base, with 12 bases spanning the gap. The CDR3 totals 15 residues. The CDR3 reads CASSFASDINYGYTF. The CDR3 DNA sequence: TGTGCCAGCAGTTTCGCATCGGACATTAACTATGGCTACACCTTC.

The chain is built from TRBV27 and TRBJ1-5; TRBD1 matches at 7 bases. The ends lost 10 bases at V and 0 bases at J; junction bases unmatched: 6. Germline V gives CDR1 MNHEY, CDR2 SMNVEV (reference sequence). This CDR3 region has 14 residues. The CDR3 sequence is CATATGNSNQPQHF. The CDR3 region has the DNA TGTGCCACCGCGACAGGGAATAGCAATCAGCCCCAGCATTTT.

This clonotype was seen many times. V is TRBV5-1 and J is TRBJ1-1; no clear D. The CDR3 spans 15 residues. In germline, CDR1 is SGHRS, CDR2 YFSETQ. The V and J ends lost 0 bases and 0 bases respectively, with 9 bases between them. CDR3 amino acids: CASSLVRGLNTEAFF. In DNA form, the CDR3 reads TGCGCCAGCAGCTTGGTTCGAGGCCTGAACACTGAAGCTTTCTTT.

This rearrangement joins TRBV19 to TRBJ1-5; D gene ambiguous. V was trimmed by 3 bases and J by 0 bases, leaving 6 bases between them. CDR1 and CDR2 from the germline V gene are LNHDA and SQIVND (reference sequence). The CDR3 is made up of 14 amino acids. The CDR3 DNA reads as TGTGCCAGTAGTATTTGGAGTAGCAATCAGCCCCAGCATTTT. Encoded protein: CASSIWSSNQPQHF.

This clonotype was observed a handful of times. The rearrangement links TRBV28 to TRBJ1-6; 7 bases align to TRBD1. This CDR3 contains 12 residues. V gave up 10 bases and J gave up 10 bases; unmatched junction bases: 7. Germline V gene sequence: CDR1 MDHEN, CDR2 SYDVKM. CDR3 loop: CAIQGVGSPLHF. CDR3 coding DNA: TGTGCCATCCAGGGGGTCGGGTCACCCCTCCACTTT.

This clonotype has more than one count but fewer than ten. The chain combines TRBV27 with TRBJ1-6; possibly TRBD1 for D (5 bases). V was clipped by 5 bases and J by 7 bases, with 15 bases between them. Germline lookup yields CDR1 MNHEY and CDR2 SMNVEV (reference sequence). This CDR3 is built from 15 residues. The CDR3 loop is CASSPSGVLNSPLHF. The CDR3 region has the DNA TGTGCCAGCAGTCCCTCGGGGGTCCTCAATTCACCCCTCCACTTT.

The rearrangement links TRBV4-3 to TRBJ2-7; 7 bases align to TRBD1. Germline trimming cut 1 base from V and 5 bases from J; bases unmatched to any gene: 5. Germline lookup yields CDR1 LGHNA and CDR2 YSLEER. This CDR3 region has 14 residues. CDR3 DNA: TGCGCCAGCAGCCAAGTAGGGGACAGAAACGAGCAGTACTTC. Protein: CASSQVGDRNEQYF.

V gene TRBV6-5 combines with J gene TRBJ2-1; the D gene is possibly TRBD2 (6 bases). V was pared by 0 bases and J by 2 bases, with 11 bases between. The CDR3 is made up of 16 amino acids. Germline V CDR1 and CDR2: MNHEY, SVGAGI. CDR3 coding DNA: TGTGCCAGCAGTTACTCTGCGGGGAGAGCCTACAATGAGCAGTTCTTC. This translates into CASSYSAGRAYNEQFF.

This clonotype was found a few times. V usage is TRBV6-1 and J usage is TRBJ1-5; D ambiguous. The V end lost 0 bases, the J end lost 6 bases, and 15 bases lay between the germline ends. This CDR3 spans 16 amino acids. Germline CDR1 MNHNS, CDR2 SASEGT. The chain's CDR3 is CASSEAATRAGQPQHF. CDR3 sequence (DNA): TGTGCCAGCAGTGAAGCAGCAACGAGGGCGGGTCAGCCCCAGCATTTT.

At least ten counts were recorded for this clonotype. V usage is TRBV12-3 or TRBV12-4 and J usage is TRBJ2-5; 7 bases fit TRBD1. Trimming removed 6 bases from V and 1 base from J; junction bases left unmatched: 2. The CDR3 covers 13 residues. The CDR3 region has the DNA TGTGCCAGCAGACGGGACAGCCAAGAGACCCAGTACTTC. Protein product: CASRRDSQETQYF.

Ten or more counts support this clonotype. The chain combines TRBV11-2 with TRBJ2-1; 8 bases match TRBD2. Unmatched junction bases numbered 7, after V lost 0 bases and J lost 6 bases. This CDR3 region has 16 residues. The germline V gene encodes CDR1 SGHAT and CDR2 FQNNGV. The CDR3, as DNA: TGTGCCAGCAGCTTAGATTTGGCGGGAGGCACCAATGAGCAGTTCTTC. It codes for CASSLDLAGGTNEQFF.

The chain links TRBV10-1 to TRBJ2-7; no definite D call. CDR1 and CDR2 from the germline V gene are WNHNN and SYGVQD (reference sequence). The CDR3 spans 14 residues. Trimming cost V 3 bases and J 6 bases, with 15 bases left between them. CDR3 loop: CASSEGRRSGEQYF. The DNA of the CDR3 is TGCGCCAGCAGTGAAGGTCGGCGGTCTGGCGAGCAGTACTTC.

CDR3 region: CASSLRLSGQETQYF. DNA of the CDR3: TGTGCCAGCAGCTTACGACTTAGCGGTCAAGAGACCCAGTACTTC. V gene TRBV7-9 combines with J gene TRBJ2-5, with a possible D match to TRBD2 (6 bases). CDR1 SEHNR and CDR2 FQNEAQ come from the germline V gene (reference sequence). Trimming shortened V by 2 bases and J by 2 bases, and 12 bases separated the two germline ends. The CDR3 totals 15 residues.

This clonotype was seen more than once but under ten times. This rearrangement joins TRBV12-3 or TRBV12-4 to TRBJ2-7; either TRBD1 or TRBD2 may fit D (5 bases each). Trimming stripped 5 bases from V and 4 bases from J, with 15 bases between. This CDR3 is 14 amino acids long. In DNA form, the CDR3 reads TGTGCCAGCAGTCCCCGACAGTGGGGGTACGAGCAGTACTTC. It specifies CASSPRQWGYEQYF.

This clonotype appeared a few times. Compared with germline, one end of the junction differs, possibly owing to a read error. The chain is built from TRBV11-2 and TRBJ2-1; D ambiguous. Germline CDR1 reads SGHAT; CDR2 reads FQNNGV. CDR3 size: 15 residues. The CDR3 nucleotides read TGTGCCAGCAACGATATTCCGGAGTCCTGCAATGAGCAGTTCTTC. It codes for CASNDIPESCNEQFF.

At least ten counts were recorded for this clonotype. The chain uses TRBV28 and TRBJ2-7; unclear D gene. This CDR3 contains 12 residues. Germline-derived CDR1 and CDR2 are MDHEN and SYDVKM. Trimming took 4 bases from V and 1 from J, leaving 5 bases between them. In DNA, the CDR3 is TGTGCCAGCAGTTATGGGTCCTACGAGCAGTACTTC. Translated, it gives CASSYGSYEQYF. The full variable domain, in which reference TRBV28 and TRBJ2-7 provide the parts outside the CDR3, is DVKVTQSSRYLVKRTGEKVFLECVQDMDHENMFWYRQDPGLGLRLIYFSYDVKMKEKGDIPEGYSVSREKKERFSLILESASTNQTSMYLCASSYGSYEQYFGPGTRLTVT.

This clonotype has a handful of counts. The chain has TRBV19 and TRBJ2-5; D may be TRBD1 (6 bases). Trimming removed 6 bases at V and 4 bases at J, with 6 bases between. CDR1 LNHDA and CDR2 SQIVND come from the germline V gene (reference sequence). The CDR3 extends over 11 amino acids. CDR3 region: CASRGAETQYF. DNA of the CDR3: TGTGCCAGTAGGGGGGCAGAGACCCAGTACTTC.

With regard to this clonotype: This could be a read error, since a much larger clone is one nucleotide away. As DNA, the CDR3 is TGTGCCAGCAGCTTAGAACTAGCGAGAGGAGAGACCCAGTACTTC. It translates to CASSLELARGETQYF. The V and J genes are TRBV7-2 and TRBJ2-5; 7 bases map to TRBD2. Per the germline V gene, CDR1 is SGHTA and CDR2 is FQGNSA. The CDR3 runs 15 residues. V was clipped by 1 base and J by 4 bases; unmatched bases: 6.